Reported below is one TCR beta chain. Generated by immunoSEQ multiplex PCR, the TCRdb table keeps only in-frame clones and is missing some. The sample lists approximately 28,000 clones, around 85% occurring once. The CDR3 loop spans 14 amino acids. CDR1 and CDR2 (germline): KGHSH, LQKENI. Trimming shortened V by 6 bases and J by 7 bases, and 13 bases separated the two germline ends. This sample stems from a study of radiotherapy plus CTLA-4 blockade in lung cancer. This chain joins TRBV18 and TRBJ1-6; possibly TRBD1 for D (6 bases). Sequencing was performed on peripheral blood, taken from a patient treated with radiotherapy plus ipilimumab. The receptor was derived from a human donor with non-small cell lung cancer who had stable disease on radiotherapy plus ipilimumab. The CDR3 here is CASSTDRLNSPLHF. CDR3 sequence (DNA): TGTGCCAGCTCCACGGACAGATTAAATTCACCCCTCCACTTT.